The entry below gives a single TCR beta chain sequence along with its context. Its antigen is unknown. Base quality data are lacking; no much larger clone is found one base away. TCRbeta CDR3 regions were amplified from genomic DNA by means of the immunoSEQ Assay, a bias-controlled multiplex PCR. For the original study's pipeline: The number of nucleated cells in each sample was estimated from the amplification of reference gene primers within the assay. Sequence reads were collapsed and filtered to measure the absolute abundance of every unique TCRbeta CDR3 rearrangement. Productive Simpson clonality was computed per sample as the square root of Simpson's diversity index over productive rearrangements. Here the immuneACCESS table is served through TCRdb, limited to in-frame sequences with V and J called. Missing clones are a known gap in these copies; in checked studies unresolved V genes cover under half, and the rest lacks a known reason. The DNA gave D and trimming, while V, J and clone size come from that table. In this sample the table shows 84,000 or so clones, approximately 84% of which occur a single time. Roughly 6.3% of the sample comes from the top ten.

The sample belongs to a study of blood T cell repertoires in COVID-19 (dated by TCRdb to the early 2020s). About the study as a whole: The collaborator samples originated in the United States, Italy and Spain and spanned the acute and convalescent phases of COVID-19. The prospective study material was composed of cDNA or gDNA derived from T cells, B-cell-depleted T cells, or PBMCs. Subjects who had been exposed to COVID-19, were actively infected with it, or had recovered from it provided the deeply sampled blood TCRbeta repertoires that made up the dataset. A freely available public database, intended as a resource for researchers studying the immune response to SARS-CoV-2, is where the repertoires were released. The samples were drawn from two sources: the first 160 participants of the ongoing ImmuneRACE study, and 1,254 subjects contributed by 6 global collaborators. Nearly every sample came with metadata listing a de-identified subject ID, COVID-19 status, age in years and sex. Where available, HLA class I and class II types were taken from metadata supplied by the sample provider and were not determined by assay-based typing.

General study outcomes and caveats: Clinical and demographic metadata were provided uncurated, with the amount varying by source and participant.

At one collaborating source in Seattle, patients were enrolled during active infection and were followed longitudinally through the course of disease. Whole blood was collected in K2EDTA tubes by collaborating institutions according to the institutions' own protocols. For TCRbeta analysis, collaborator samples were shipped as frozen whole blood, as isolated PBMCs, or as DNA extracted from either sample type. The CDR3, from cysteine to phenylalanine, totals 13 residues. The only DNA kept is the CDR3, 39 bases in frame from the first base. The CDR1 and CDR2 encoded by the germline V gene (reference sequence) are LNHDA and SQIVND. V is clipped by 5 bases and J by 4 bases, and the sequence between their germline boundaries is 9 bases long.

The sequenced sample consisted of peripheral blood. The sequence is built from TRBV19 and TRBJ2-1; a tentative D call is TRBD1 (6 bases match). The clonotype was recovered from a man between 65 and 80 years old with COVID-19, enrolled during active disease. The nucleotide sequence is given as TGTGCCAGTAGTCCGGGACAATACAATGAGCAGTTCTTC. It specifies CASSPGQYNEQFF.